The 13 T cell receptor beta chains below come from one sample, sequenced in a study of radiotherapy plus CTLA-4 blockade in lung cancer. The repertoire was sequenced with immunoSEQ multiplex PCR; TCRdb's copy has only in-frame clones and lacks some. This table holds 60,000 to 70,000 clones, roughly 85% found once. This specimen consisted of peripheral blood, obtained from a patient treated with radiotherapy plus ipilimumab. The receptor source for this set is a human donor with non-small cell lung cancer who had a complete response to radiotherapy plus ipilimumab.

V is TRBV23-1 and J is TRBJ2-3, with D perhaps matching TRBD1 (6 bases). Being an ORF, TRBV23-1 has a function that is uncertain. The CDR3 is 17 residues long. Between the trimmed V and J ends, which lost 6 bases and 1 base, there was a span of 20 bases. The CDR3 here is CASRSKQGWLGTDTQYF. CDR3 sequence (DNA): TGCGCCAGCAGATCAAAACAGGGTTGGTTGGGCACAGATACGCAGTATTTT.

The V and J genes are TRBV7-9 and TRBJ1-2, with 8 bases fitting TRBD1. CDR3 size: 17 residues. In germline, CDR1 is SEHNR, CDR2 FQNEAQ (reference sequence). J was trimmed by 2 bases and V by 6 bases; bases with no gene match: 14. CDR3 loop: CASRGRTGLPLNYGYTF. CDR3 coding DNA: TGTGCCAGCAGGGGTAGGACAGGGCTACCCCTCAACTATGGCTACACCTTC.

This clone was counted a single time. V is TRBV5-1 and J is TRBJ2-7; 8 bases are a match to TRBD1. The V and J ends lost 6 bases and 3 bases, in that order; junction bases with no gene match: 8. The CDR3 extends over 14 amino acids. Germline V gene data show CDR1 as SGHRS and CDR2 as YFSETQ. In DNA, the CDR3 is TGCGCCAGCAAGAGGGACGACAGGGGCTACGAGCAGTACTTC. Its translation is CASKRDDRGYEQYF. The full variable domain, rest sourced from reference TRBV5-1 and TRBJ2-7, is KAGVTQTPRYLIKTRGQQVTLSCSPISGHRSVSWYQQTPGQGLQFLFEYFSETQRNKGNFPGRFSGRQFSNSRSEMNVSTLELGDSALYLCASKRDDRGYEQYFGPGTRLTVT.

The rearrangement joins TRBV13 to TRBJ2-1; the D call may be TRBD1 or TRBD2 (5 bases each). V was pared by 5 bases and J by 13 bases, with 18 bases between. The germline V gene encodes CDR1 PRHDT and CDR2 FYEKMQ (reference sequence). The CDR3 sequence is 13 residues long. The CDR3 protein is CASSQLGDPVQFF. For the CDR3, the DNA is TGTGCCAGCAGCCAACTAGGGGACCCCGTCCAGTTCTTC.

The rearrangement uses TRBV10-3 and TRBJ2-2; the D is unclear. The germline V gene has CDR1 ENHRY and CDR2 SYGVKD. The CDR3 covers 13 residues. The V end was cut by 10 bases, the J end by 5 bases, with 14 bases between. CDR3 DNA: TGTGCCACCCATCTTGCTGGAACCGGGGAGCTGTTTTTT. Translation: CATHLAGTGELFF.

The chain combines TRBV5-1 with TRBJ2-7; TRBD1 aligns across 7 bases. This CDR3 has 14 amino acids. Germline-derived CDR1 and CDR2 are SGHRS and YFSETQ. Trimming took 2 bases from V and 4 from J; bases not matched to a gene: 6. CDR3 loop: CASSFTGTEYEQYF. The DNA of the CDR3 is TGCGCCAGCAGCTTCACCGGGACAGAGTACGAGCAGTACTTC.

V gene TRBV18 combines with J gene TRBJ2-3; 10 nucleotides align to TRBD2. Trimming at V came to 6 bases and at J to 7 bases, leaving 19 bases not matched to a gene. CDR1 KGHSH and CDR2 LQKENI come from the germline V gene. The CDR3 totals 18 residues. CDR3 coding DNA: TGTGCCAGCTCGCCCATAGCGGGAGGCGGACTTAACCGCAATACGCAGTATTTT. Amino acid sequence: CASSPIAGGGLNRNTQYF. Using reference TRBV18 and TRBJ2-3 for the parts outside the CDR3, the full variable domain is NAGVMQNPRHLVRRRGQEARLRCSPMKGHSHVYWYRQLPEEGLKFMVYLQKENIIDESGMPKERFSAEFPKEGPSILRIQQVVRGDSAAYFCASSPIAGGGLNRNTQYFGPGTRLTVL.

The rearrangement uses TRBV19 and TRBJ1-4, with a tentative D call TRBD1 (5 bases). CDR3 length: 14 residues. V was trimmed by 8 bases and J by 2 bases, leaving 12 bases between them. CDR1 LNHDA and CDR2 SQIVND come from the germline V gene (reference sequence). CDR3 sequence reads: CASRRRGTNEKLFF. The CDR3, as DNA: TGTGCCAGTCGGCGGCGGGGGACTAATGAAAAACTGTTTTTT.

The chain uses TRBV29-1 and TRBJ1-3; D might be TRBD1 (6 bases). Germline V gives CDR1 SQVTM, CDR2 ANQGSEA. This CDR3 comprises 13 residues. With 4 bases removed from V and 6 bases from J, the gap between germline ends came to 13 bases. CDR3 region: CSVAARTENTIYF. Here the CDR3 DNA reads TGCAGCGTTGCGGCAAGGACAGAAAACACCATATATTTT.

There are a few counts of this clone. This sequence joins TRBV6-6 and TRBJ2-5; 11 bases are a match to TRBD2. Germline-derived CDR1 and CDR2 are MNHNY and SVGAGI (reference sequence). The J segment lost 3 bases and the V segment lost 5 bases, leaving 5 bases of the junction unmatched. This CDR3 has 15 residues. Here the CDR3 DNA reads TGTGCCAGCAGTCACGCGACTAGCGGGGAAGAGACCCAGTACTTC. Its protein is CASSHATSGEETQYF.

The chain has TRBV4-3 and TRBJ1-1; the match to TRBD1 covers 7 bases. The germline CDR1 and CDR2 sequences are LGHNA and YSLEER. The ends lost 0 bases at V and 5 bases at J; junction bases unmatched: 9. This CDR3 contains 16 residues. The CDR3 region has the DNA TGCGCCAGCAGCCAAGATCGAAGTGGCAGGGGGACTGAAGCTTTCTTT. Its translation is CASSQDRSGRGTEAFF.

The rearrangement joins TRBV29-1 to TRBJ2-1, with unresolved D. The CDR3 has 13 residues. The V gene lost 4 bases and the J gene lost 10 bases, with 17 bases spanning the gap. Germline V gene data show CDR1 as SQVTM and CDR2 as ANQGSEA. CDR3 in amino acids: CSVVHKVDGEQFF. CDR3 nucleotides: TGCAGCGTTGTGCATAAAGTAGACGGGGAGCAGTTCTTC.

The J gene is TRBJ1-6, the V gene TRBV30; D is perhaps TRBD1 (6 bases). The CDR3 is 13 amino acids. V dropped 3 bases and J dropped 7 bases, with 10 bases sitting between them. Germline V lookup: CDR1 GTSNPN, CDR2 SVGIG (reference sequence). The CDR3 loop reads CAWRGGGNSPLHF. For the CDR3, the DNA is TGTGCCTGGAGGGGGGGCGGAAATTCACCCCTCCACTTT. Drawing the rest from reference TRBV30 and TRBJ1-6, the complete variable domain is SQTIHQWPATLVQPVGSPLSLECTVEGTSNPNLYWYRQAAGRGLQLLFYSVGIGQISSEVPQNLSASRPQDRQFILSSKKLLLSDSGFYLCAWRGGGNSPLHFGNGTRLTVT.